What follows are 32 T cell receptor beta chains derived from one specimen sequenced in a study of blood T cell repertoires in COVID-19. The repertoire was sequenced with immunoSEQ multiplex PCR; TCRdb's copy has only in-frame clones and lacks some. The sample shows fewer than 200,000 clones, roughly 76% of them seen only once. The sequenced sample consisted of peripheral blood. The receptors derive from a woman aged 50 to 60 with active or convalescent COVID-19.

This chain joins TRBV30 and TRBJ1-5; 7 nucleotides align to TRBD1. Germline V gene lookup returns CDR1 GTSNPN and CDR2 SVGIG (reference sequence). V trimming: 5 bases; J trimming: 5 bases; junction bases outside the gene matches: 6. The CDR3 contains 13 residues. DNA for the CDR3: TGTGCCTGGGCACGGCAGGGGGATCAGCCCCAGCATTTT. Amino acids: CAWARQGDQPQHF.

This rearrangement joins TRBV11-3 to TRBJ1-1; 7 bases agree with TRBD1. V trimming: 5 bases; J trimming: 4 bases; junction bases outside the gene matches: 7. The germline CDR1 and CDR2 sequences are SGHNT and YENEEA. The length of the CDR3 is 14 residues. CDR3 coding DNA: TGTGCCAGCAGCGCAGGGGGGATAGGCACTGAAGCTTTCTTT. Its translation is CASSAGGIGTEAFF. The full variable domain, completed using reference TRBV11-3 and TRBJ1-1, is EAGVVQSPRYKIIEKKQPVAFWCNPISGHNTLYWYLQNLGQGPELLIRYENEEAVDDSQLPKDRFSAERLKGVDSTLKIQPAELGDSAVYLCASSAGGIGTEAFFGQGTRLTVV.

The gene calls are TRBV6-5 and TRBJ2-7, with a possible D match to TRBD1 (5 bases). Deletions cut 6 bases from V and 0 bases from J, with 15 bases between. The CDR3 loop spans 15 amino acids. CDR1 and CDR2 (germline): MNHEY, SVGAGI. In DNA form, the CDR3 reads TGTGCCAGCAGCCCAGACAGCTTATTCTCCTACGAGCAGTACTTC. Translated: CASSPDSLFSYEQYF.

The rearrangement uses TRBV6-6 and TRBJ2-5; 8 bases line up with TRBD1. CDR3 length: 16 amino acids. Germline V lookup: CDR1 MNHNY, CDR2 SVGAGI (reference sequence). V was pared by 1 base and J by 5 bases, with 9 bases of the junction left unmatched. The CDR3 DNA reads as TGTGCCAGCAGTTACTTCGGACAGGGCGAGAGTGAGACCCAGTACTTC. Translation gives CASSYFGQGESETQYF.

This clone was seen a few times. Other nucleotide sequences from this sample produce the same CDR3. The chain links TRBV7-2 to TRBJ2-3, with 14 positions matching TRBD2. Trimming took 5 bases from V and 1 from J; bases not matched to a gene: 2. Germline CDR1 is SGHTA and CDR2 is FQGNSA. The CDR3 is made up of 16 amino acids. Here the CDR3 reads CASSPGLAGGTDTQYF. DNA for the CDR3: TGTGCCAGCAGCCCGGGACTAGCGGGGGGCACAGATACGCAGTATTTT.

The V and J genes are TRBV7-9 and TRBJ2-3; the D gene is possibly TRBD1 (6 bases). V gave up 2 bases and J gave up 3 bases, with 12 bases separating them. Germline values: CDR1 SEHNR, CDR2 FQNEAQ (reference sequence). The CDR3 is 15 amino acids. CDR3 coding DNA: TGTGCCAGCAGCTTAAGAGGGGGAGAGACAGATACGCAGTATTTT. This translates into CASSLRGGETDTQYF.

The gene calls are TRBV6-2 or TRBV6-3 and TRBJ2-2; 9 nucleotides agree with TRBD2. The CDR3 loop spans 17 amino acids. Germline assignment: CDR1 MNHEY and CDR2 SVGEGT. Germline trimming cut 0 bases from V and 5 bases from J; bases unmatched to any gene: 7. As DNA, the CDR3 is TGTGCCAGCAGTTACTCTCGCGGGGGGGCCGATACCGGGGAGCTGTTTTTT. Its protein is CASSYSRGGADTGELFF.

The genes are TRBV30 and TRBJ1-4; TRBD1 might be the D (5 bases). Trimming left V 0 bases short and J 7 bases short, with 12 bases between. CDR3 length: 14 residues. Per the germline V gene, CDR1 is GTSNPN and CDR2 is SVGIG (reference sequence). The DNA for the CDR3 is TGTGCCTGGAGTGTACGGGAGGGGTTTGAAAAACTGTTTTTT. Translating it yields CAWSVREGFEKLFF.

V usage is TRBV28 and J usage is TRBJ2-2; tentative D call: TRBD2 (6 bases). V was clipped by 2 bases and J by 1 base, with 17 bases between them. CDR3 length equals 18 residues. Germline CDR1 is MDHEN and CDR2 is SYDVKM. CDR3 bases: TGTGCCAGCAGTTTACACCCATTAGCGGAGCTGAACACCGGGGAGCTGTTTTTT. This sequence encodes CASSLHPLAELNTGELFF.

This clone has a single count. The gene calls are TRBV5-1 and TRBJ2-5, with 10 bases matching TRBD1. This CDR3 region has 17 residues. Germline V gives CDR1 SGHRS, CDR2 YFSETQ. V lost 2 bases, J lost 4 bases, and 11 bases stayed unmatched. CDR3 DNA: TGCGCCAGCAGCTTAGGGACAGGGGCCCTGAGCGGAGAGACCCAGTACTTC. It translates to CASSLGTGALSGETQYF.

The chain couples TRBV30 to TRBJ1-2; 7 bases map to TRBD1. The CDR3 runs to 14 residues. V lost 5 bases and J lost 0; bases outside the gene matches: 6. The germline V gene encodes CDR1 GTSNPN and CDR2 SVGIG (reference sequence). CDR3 sequence reads: CAWGRQGANYGYTF. The CDR3 region has the DNA TGTGCCTGGGGCCGCCAGGGGGCTAACTATGGCTACACCTTC.

The chain is built from TRBV7-2 and TRBJ2-2; a possible D gene is TRBD1 (6 bases). Deletions cut 5 bases from V and 6 bases from J, with 16 bases between. Germline-derived CDR1 and CDR2 are SGHTA and FQGNSA. The CDR3 covers 15 residues. CDR3 DNA: TGTGCCAGCAGCCCTAACAGGGCGAGGGCCGGGGAGCTGTTTTTT. Its translation: CASSPNRARAGELFF.

This rearrangement joins TRBV9 to TRBJ1-4, with a tentative D call TRBD1 (5 bases). Trimming took 4 bases from V and 7 from J, leaving 17 bases between them. CDR1 is SGDLS, CDR2 YYNGEE, per germline. CDR3 length equals 15 residues. CDR3 region: CASSLLGREGEKLFF. CDR3 nucleotides: TGTGCCAGCAGCCTTCTTGGCAGGGAGGGTGAAAAACTGTTTTTT.

This clone was counted many times. The V call is TRBV5-6, the J call TRBJ2-1; D unresolved. This CDR3 has 14 amino acids. Germline V CDR1 and CDR2: SGHDT, YYEEEE. V lost 0 bases to trimming and J lost 3 bases, with 7 bases between them. The CDR3 protein is CASSLGSSYNEQFF. The CDR3 coding sequence is TGTGCCAGCAGCTTGGGGTCCAGCTACAATGAGCAGTTCTTC.

In this sample, this clone turned up a few times. The chain has TRBV4-3 and TRBJ1-4; D ambiguous. Germline V gene sequence: CDR1 LGHNA, CDR2 YSLEER. The CDR3 has 15 residues. The V end lost 0 bases, the J end lost 8 bases, and 13 bases lay between the germline ends. The CDR3, as DNA: TGCGCCAGCAGCCAAGAGGCGGCCGGAGGAGAAAAACTGTTTTTT. This codes for CASSQEAAGGEKLFF.

The V gene is TRBV11-2, the J gene TRBJ2-1; possible D gene TRBD1, 5 bases. Between the trimmed V and J ends, which lost 7 bases and 5 bases, there was a span of 18 bases. The germline V gene encodes CDR1 SGHAT and CDR2 FQNNGV. The CDR3 sequence is 15 residues long. The CDR3 nucleotides are TGTGCCAGCACCCAGGGTTTCGTAGGGAACAATGAGCAGTTCTTC. Protein: CASTQGFVGNNEQFF. Drawing the rest from reference TRBV11-2 and TRBJ2-1, the complete variable domain is EAGVAQSPRYKIIEKRQSVAFWCNPISGHATLYWYQQILGQGPKLLIQFQNNGVVDDSQLPKDRFSAERLKGVDSTLKIQPAKLEDSAVYLCASTQGFVGNNEQFFGPGTRLTVL.

The V gene is TRBV6-5, the J gene TRBJ1-2, with 7 bases that match TRBD1. The J segment lost 4 bases and the V segment lost 6 bases, leaving 5 bases of the junction unmatched. Germline CDR1 reads MNHEY; CDR2 reads SVGAGI. The length of the CDR3 is 13 residues. CDR3 bases: TGTGCCAGCAGACCGGGACAGAGCTATGGCTACACCTTC. As protein: CASRPGQSYGYTF.

This chain uses TRBV7-9 with TRBJ2-5; 10 bases line up with TRBD2. Trimming cost V 6 bases and J 3 bases; bases outside gene matches: 7. Germline CDR1 and CDR2: SEHNR and FQNEAQ (reference sequence). The CDR3 loop spans 15 amino acids. This CDR3 is CASRSSGGEKETQYF. As DNA, the CDR3 is TGTGCCAGCAGATCTAGCGGGGGAGAAAAAGAGACCCAGTACTTC. Combining the CDR3 with reference TRBV7-9 and TRBJ2-5 gives the whole variable domain DTGVSQNPRHKITKRGQNVTFRCDPISEHNRLYWYRQTLGQGPEFLTYFQNEAQLEKSRLLSDRFSAERPKGSFSTLEIQRTEQGDSAMYLCASRSSGGEKETQYFGPGTRLLVL.

The rearrangement uses TRBV7-8 and TRBJ1-4, with 9 bases matching TRBD1. The CDR3 has 19 amino acids. Germline CDR1 reads SGHVS; CDR2 reads FQNEAQ. V was pared by 5 bases and J by 2 bases, with 15 bases of the junction left unmatched. CDR3 sequence: CASSTRQGGGVGTNEKLFF. The CDR3, as DNA: TGTGCCAGCAGCACCCGACAGGGGGGTGGTGTCGGCACTAATGAAAAACTGTTTTTT. The variable domain in full, with the rest retrieved from reference TRBV7-8 and TRBJ1-4, is GAGVSQSPRYKVAKRGQDVALRCDPISGHVSLFWYQQALGQGPEFLTYFQNEAQLDKSGLPSDRFFAERPEGSVSTLKIQRTQQEDSAVYLCASSTRQGGGVGTNEKLFFGSGTQLSVL.

The rearrangement joins TRBV11-2 to TRBJ2-3; TRBD2 aligns across 9 bases. V gave up 5 bases and J gave up 14 bases; unmatched junction bases: 14. Germline V lookup: CDR1 SGHAT, CDR2 FQNNGV. This CDR3 comprises 14 residues. The CDR3 spells CASSPRGFNSGGYF. For the CDR3, the DNA is TGTGCCAGCAGCCCCCGGGGTTTTAATAGCGGGGGGTATTTT.

The J gene is TRBJ1-5, the V gene TRBV7-2; TRBD1 matches 7 bases. V lost 5 bases to trimming and J lost 1 base; unmatched junction nucleotides: 5. CDR3 size: 15 residues. From germline, CDR1 is SGHTA and CDR2 FQGNSA. CDR3 sequence: CASSADRASNQPQHF. The CDR3, as DNA: TGTGCCAGCAGCGCTGACAGGGCGAGCAATCAGCCCCAGCATTTT.

The chain joins TRBV6-4 to TRBJ2-5; D perhaps matches TRBD2 (6 bases). Trimming took off 5 bases at V and 1 base at J, with 17 bases between the two ends. Germline V gene lookup returns CDR1 MRHNA and CDR2 SNTAGT. The CDR3 runs to 16 residues. Here the CDR3 reads CASSRQPGARQETQYF. CDR3 sequence (DNA): TGTGCCAGCAGTCGCCAACCGGGAGCACGCCAAGAGACCCAGTACTTC.

The rearrangement joins TRBV7-8 to TRBJ1-1; D gene unclear. The ends were cut back, 1 base at V and 5 bases at J, with 8 bases in the middle. Looked up from germline, CDR1 is SGHVS and CDR2 is FQNEAQ. The length of the CDR3 is 13 residues. CDR3 DNA: TGTGCCAGCAGCTTAGAACGGGGTACTGAAGCTTTCTTT. Amino acid sequence: CASSLERGTEAFF. Variable domain in full (rest from reference TRBV7-8 and TRBJ1-1): GAGVSQSPRYKVAKRGQDVALRCDPISGHVSLFWYQQALGQGPEFLTYFQNEAQLDKSGLPSDRFFAERPEGSVSTLKIQRTQQEDSAVYLCASSLERGTEAFFGQGTRLTVV.

CDR3 coding DNA: TGTGCCAGCAGTTTAGCAGGCACGACAAACTACAATGAGCAGTTCTTC. It codes for CASSLAGTTNYNEQFF. This chain uses TRBV27 with TRBJ2-1; D unresolved. Germline CDR1 reads MNHEY; CDR2 reads SMNVEV (reference sequence). This CDR3 comprises 16 residues. V was cut by 2 bases and J by 3 bases, with 14 bases left in between.

This chain links TRBV28 with TRBJ2-7, with 7 positions matching TRBD2. The CDR3 has 13 amino acids. The germline V gene encodes CDR1 MDHEN and CDR2 SYDVKM. V shed 7 bases, J shed 3 bases, and the junction held 6 bases outside the gene matches. DNA for the CDR3: TGTGCCAGCATCTCCGGGACTAACTACGAGCAGTACTTC. Translating it yields CASISGTNYEQYF.

V usage is TRBV12-3 or TRBV12-4 and J usage is TRBJ2-1; 7 nucleotides align to TRBD1. The CDR3 covers 12 residues. The junction had 7 bases not matched to a gene; V was cut back by 5 bases and J by 12 bases. The CDR3 sequence: CASSDPRTGQFF. The CDR3 DNA sequence: TGTGCCAGCAGTGACCCTAGGACAGGGCAGTTCTTC.

This clone was seen a few times. The chain carries TRBV7-2 and TRBJ2-7; TRBD1 agrees at 7 bases. The CDR3 sequence is 15 residues long. Trimming cost V 5 bases and J 3 bases; bases outside gene matches: 10. Germline lookup yields CDR1 SGHTA and CDR2 FQGNSA. CDR3 loop: CASSLRGGGHYEQYF. For the CDR3, the DNA is TGTGCCAGCAGCCTAAGAGGGGGCGGCCACTACGAGCAGTACTTC. The variable domain in full, completed from reference TRBV7-2 and TRBJ2-7, reads GAGVSQSPSNKVTEKGKDVELRCDPISGHTALYWYRQSLGQGLEFLIYFQGNSAPDKSGLPSDRFSAERTGGSVSTLTIQRTQQEDSAVYLCASSLRGGGHYEQYFGPGTRLTVT.

The gene calls are TRBV2 and TRBJ1-1, with 7 nucleotides matching TRBD1. This CDR3 comprises 14 residues. Looked up from germline, CDR1 is SNHLY and CDR2 is FYNNEI. The J segment lost 3 bases and the V segment lost 6 bases, leaving 7 bases of the junction unmatched. Written as DNA, the CDR3 is TGTGCCAGCAGCCCGACAGGGATGGACACTGAAGCTTTCTTT. Protein product: CASSPTGMDTEAFF.

This chain uses TRBV6-5 with TRBJ2-1, with 7 bases matching TRBD2. The CDR3 loop spans 13 amino acids. In germline, CDR1 is MNHEY, CDR2 SVGAGI. Trimming removed 9 bases from V and 3 bases from J; junction bases left unmatched: 5. CDR3 bases: TGTGCCAGTCTAGCGGACCTCTACAATGAGCAGTTCTTC. It translates to CASLADLYNEQFF.

There are a few counts of this clone. V gene TRBV30 combines with J gene TRBJ1-4, with 8 bases matching TRBD1. Germline values: CDR1 GTSNPN, CDR2 SVGIG (reference sequence). The CDR3 contains 18 residues. The ends lost 1 base at V and 10 bases at J; junction bases unmatched: 20. The CDR3 protein is CAWSADRGIELVGGKLFF. CDR3 bases: TGTGCCTGGAGTGCCGACAGGGGAATAGAGCTTGTAGGAGGAAAACTGTTTTTT.

V gene TRBV6-4 combines with J gene TRBJ2-2, with 7 bases identical to TRBD2. Germline assignment: CDR1 MRHNA and CDR2 SNTAGT. Germline trimming cut 0 bases from V and 5 bases from J; bases unmatched to any gene: 6. This CDR3 spans 16 amino acids. The CDR3, as DNA: TGTGCCAGCAGTGACTCTCGTCAAGCGGGGACCGGGGAGCTGTTTTTT. Translating gives CASSDSRQAGTGELFF.

V gene TRBV9 combines with J gene TRBJ2-1; the match to TRBD2 covers 10 bases. The CDR3 has 16 amino acids. Unmatched junction bases numbered 10, after V lost 3 bases and J lost 7 bases. Per the germline V gene, CDR1 is SGDLS and CDR2 is YYNGEE. CDR3 sequence reads: CASSGVAGGTTNEQFF. DNA for the CDR3: TGTGCCAGCAGCGGGGTAGCGGGAGGAACGACTAATGAGCAGTTCTTC.